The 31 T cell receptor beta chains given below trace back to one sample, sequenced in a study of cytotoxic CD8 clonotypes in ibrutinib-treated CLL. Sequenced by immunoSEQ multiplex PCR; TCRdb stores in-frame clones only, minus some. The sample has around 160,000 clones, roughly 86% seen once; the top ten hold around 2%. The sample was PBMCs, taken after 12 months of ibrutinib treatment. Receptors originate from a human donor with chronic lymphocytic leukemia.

CDR3 in DNA: TGTGCCAGCAGCCTGCGGCAGGGGAACACCGGGGAGCTGTTTTTT. Translated, it gives CASSLRQGNTGELFF. V and J are TRBV6-5 and TRBJ2-2, with D possibly being TRBD1 (5 bases). Per germline, CDR1 MNHEY and CDR2 SVGAGI. The CDR3 sequence is 15 residues long. V lost 6 bases and J 1 base, leaving 12 bases between the germline ends.

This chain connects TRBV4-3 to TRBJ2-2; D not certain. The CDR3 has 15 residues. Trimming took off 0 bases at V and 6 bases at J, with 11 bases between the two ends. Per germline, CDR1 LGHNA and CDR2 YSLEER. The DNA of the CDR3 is TGCGCCAGCAGCCAAGATGGGGTTAGGGCCGGGGAGCTGTTTTTT. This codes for CASSQDGVRAGELFF.

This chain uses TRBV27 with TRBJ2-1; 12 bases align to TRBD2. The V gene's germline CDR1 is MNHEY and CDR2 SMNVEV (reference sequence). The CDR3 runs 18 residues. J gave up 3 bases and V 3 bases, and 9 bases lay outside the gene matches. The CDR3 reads CASSFGLAGPRDYNEQFF. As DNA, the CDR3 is TGTGCCAGCAGTTTCGGACTAGCGGGGCCGCGAGACTACAATGAGCAGTTCTTC.

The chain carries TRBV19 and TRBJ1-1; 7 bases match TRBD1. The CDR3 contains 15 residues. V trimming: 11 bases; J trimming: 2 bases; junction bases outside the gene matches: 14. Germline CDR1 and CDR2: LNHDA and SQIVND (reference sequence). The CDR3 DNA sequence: TGTGCCGGAACAGGGGTCAAGGGGTTTAACACTGAAGCTTTCTTT. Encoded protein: CAGTGVKGFNTEAFF.

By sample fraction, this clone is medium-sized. CDR3 residues: CASSSGTSLAKNIQYF. CDR3 DNA: TGTGCCAGCAGTTCCGGGACGTCCTTAGCCAAAAACATTCAGTACTTC. V gene TRBV28 combines with J gene TRBJ2-4; possibly TRBD1 or TRBD2 for D (5 bases each). The CDR3 runs 16 residues. Germline CDR1 reads MDHEN; CDR2 reads SYDVKM. V was cut by 4 bases and J by 0 bases, with 13 bases left in between.

The CDR3 spells CASSFGGTSTYEQYF. The CDR3 DNA follows: TGTGCCAGCAGCTTCGGAGGGACGTCGACCTACGAGCAGTACTTC. The chain links TRBV7-2 to TRBJ2-7; a possible D gene is TRBD2 (6 bases). This CDR3 spans 15 amino acids. Germline lookup yields CDR1 SGHTA and CDR2 FQGNSA. V was shortened by 3 bases and J by 2 bases, with 14 bases between the two germline ends.

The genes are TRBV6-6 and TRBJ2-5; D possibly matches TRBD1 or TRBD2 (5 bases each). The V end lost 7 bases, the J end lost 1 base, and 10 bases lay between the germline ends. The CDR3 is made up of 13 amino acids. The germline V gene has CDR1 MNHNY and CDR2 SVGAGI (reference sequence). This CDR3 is CASTRDLQETQYF. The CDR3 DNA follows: TGTGCCAGCACCCGGGACCTCCAAGAGACCCAGTACTTC.

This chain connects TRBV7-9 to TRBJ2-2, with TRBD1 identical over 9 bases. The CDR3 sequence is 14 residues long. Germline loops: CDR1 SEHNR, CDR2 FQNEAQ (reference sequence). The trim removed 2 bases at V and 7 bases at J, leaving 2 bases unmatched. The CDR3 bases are TGTGCCAGCAGCTTAAGACAGGGGGTCGGGGAGCTGTTTTTT. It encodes CASSLRQGVGELFF.

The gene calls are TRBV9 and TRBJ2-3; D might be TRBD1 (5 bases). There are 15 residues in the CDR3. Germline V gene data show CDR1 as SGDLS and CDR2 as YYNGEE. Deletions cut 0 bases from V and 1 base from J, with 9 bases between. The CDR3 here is CASSVAGARTDTQYF. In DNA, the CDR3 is TGTGCCAGCAGCGTAGCTGGGGCCCGCACAGATACGCAGTATTTT.

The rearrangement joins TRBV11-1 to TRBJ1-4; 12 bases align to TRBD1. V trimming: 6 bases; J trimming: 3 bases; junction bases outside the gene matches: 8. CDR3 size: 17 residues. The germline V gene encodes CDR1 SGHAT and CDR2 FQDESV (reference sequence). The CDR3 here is CASRRGTGGPANEKLFF. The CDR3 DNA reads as TGTGCCAGCAGACGGGGGACAGGGGGCCCGGCTAATGAAAAACTGTTTTTT.

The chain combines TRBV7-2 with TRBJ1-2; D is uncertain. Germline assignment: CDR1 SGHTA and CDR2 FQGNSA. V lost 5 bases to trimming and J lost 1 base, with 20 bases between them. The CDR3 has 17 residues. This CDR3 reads CASSQDPRQENNYGYTF. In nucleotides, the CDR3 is TGTGCCAGCAGCCAAGATCCAAGGCAGGAGAATAACTATGGCTACACCTTC.

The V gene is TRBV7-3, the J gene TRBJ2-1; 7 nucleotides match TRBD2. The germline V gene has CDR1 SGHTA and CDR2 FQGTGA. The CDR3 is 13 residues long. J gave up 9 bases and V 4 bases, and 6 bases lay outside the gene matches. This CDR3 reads CASSSQPSGEQFF. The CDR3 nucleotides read TGTGCCAGCAGCTCGCAACCTAGCGGTGAGCAGTTCTTC.

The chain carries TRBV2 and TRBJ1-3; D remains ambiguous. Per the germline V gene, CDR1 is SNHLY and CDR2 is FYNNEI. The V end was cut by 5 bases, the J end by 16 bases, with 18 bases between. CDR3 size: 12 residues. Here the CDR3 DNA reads TGTGCCAGCAGTCAACCCGCCCAACCACGGTATTTT. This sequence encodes CASSQPAQPRYF.

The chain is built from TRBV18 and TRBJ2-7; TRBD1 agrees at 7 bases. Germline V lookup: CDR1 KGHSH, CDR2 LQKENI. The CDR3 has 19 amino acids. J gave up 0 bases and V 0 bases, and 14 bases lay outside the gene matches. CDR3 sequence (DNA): TGTGCCAGCTCACCACCTCGAAGGTCTCGACAGGGCCACTCCTACGAGCAGTACTTC. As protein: CASSPPRRSRQGHSYEQYF.

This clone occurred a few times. This CDR3 is CASSLALGTQETQYF. DNA for the CDR3: TGTGCCAGCAGCTTAGCCCTGGGCACCCAAGAGACCCAGTACTTC. The rearrangement uses TRBV7-9 and TRBJ2-5; D gene ambiguous. The germline V and J ends were trimmed by 0 bases and 1 base, with 9 bases remaining between them. The CDR3 spans 15 residues. From germline, CDR1 is SEHNR and CDR2 FQNEAQ (reference sequence).

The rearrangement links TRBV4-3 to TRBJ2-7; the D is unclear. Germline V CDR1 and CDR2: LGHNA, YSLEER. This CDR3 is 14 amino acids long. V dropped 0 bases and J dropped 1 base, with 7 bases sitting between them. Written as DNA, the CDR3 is TGCGCCAGCAGCCAAGATCCCCAGTCCTACGAGCAGTACTTC. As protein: CASSQDPQSYEQYF.

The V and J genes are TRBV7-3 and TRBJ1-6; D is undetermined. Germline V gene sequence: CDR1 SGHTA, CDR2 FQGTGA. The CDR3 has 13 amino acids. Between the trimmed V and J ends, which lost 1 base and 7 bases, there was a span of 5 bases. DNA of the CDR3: TGTGCCAGCAGCTTAATGGCAAATTCACCCCTCCACTTT. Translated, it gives CASSLMANSPLHF.

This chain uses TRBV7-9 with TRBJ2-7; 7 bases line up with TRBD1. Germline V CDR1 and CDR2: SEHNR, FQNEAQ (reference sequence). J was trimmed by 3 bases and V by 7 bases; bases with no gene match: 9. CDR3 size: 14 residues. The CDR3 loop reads CASTLGGDGYEQYF. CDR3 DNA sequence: TGTGCCAGCACCCTAGGGGGCGATGGCTACGAGCAGTACTTC.

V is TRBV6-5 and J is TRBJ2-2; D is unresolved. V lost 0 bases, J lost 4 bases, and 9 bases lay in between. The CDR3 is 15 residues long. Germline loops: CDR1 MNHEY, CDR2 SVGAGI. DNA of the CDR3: TGTGCCAGCAGTTACTCGAACCAGGCCACCGGGGAGCTGTTTTTT. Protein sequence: CASSYSNQATGELFF.

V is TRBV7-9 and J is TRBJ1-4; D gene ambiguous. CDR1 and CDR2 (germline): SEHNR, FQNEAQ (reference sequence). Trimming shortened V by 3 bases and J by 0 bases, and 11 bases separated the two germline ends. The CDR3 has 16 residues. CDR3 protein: CASSLPRGATNEKLFF. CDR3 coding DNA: TGTGCCAGCAGCTTGCCTCGTGGGGCAACTAATGAAAAACTGTTTTTT.

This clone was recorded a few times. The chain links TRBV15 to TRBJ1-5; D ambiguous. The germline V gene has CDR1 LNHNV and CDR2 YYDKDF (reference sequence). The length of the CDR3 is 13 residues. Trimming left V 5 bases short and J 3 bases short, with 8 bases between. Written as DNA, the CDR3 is TGTGCCACCAGCCCCGCGGTCAATCAGCCCCAGCATTTT. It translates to CATSPAVNQPQHF. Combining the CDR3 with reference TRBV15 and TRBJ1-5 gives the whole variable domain DAMVIQNPRYQVTQFGKPVTLSCSQTLNHNVMYWYQQKSSQAPKLLFHYYDKDFNNEADTPDNFQSRRPNTSFCFLDIRSPGLGDTAMYLCATSPAVNQPQHFGDGTRLSIL.

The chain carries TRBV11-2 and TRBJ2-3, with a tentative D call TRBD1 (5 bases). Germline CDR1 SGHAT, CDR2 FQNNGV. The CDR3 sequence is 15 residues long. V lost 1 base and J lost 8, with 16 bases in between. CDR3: CASSLVSDHQGTQYF. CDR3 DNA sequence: TGTGCCAGCAGCTTAGTCTCGGACCACCAGGGTACGCAGTATTTT.

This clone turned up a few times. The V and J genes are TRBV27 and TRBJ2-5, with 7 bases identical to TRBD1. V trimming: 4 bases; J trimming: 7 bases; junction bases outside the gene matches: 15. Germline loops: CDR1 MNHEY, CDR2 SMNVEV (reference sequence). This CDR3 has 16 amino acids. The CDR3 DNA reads TGTGCCAGCAGTTCGGGACAGCTAAATATGTTTGGGACCCAGTACTTC. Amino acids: CASSSGQLNMFGTQYF.

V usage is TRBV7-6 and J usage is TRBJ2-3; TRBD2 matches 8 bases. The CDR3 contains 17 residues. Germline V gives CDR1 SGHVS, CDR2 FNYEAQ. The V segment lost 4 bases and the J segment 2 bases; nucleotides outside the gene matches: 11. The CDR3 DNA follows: TGTGCCAGCAGCTCCCGCTATGGACTAGCCCTCACAGATACGCAGTATTTT. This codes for CASSSRYGLALTDTQYF.

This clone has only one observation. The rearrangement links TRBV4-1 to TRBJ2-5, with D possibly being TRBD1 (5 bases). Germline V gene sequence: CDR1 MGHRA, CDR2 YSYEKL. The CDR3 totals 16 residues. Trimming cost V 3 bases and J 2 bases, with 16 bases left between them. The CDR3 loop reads CASSHFTGQGQETQYF. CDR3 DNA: TGCGCCAGCAGCCATTTCACCGGTCAGGGTCAAGAGACCCAGTACTTC.

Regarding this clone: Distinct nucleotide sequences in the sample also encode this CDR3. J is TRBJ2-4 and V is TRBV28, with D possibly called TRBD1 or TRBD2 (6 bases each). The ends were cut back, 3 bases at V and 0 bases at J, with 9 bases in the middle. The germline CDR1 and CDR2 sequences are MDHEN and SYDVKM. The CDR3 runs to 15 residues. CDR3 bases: TGTGCCAGCAGTTTCCGGGGGCTAGCCAAAAACATTCAGTACTTC. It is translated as CASSFRGLAKNIQYF.

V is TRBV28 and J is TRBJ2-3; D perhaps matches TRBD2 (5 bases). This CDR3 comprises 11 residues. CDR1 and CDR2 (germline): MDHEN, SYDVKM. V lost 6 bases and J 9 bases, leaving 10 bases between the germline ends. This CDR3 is CASSHRETQYF. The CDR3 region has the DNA TGTGCCAGCAGCCATCGGGAAACGCAGTATTTT.

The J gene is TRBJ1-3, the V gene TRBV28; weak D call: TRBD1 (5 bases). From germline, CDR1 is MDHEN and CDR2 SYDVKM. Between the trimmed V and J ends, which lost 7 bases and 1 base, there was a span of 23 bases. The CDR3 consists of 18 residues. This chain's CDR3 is CASTPWGRFANSGNTIYF. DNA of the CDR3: TGTGCCAGCACCCCTTGGGGCAGGTTTGCAAATTCTGGAAACACCATATATTTT.

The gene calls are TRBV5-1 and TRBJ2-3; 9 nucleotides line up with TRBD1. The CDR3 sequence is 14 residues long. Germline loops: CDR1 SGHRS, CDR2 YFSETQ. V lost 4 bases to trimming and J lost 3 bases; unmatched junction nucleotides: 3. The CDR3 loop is CASSGGQGTDTQYF. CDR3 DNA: TGCGCCAGCAGCGGGGGACAGGGAACAGATACGCAGTATTTT.

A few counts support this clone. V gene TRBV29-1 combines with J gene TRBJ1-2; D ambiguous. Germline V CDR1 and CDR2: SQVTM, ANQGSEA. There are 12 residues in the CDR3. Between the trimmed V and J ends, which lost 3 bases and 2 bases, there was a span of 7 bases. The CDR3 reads CSVDQANYGYTF. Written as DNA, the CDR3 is TGCAGCGTTGACCAGGCGAACTATGGCTACACCTTC.

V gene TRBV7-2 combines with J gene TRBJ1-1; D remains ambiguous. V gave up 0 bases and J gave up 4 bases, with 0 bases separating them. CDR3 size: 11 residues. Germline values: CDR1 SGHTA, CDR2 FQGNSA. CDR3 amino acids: CASSLATEAFF. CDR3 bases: TGTGCCAGCAGCTTAGCCACTGAAGCTTTCTTT.